This TCR beta chain was sequenced for a study of blood T cell repertoires in COVID-19. Looking at the study overall: Some COVID-19 samples were acute and others convalescent; all came from the United States, Italy and Spain. In each case, the material was cDNA or gDNA derived from T cells, B-cell-depleted T cells, or PBMCs.

In the source study's methods: How many nucleated cells were present was estimated from reference gene primer amplification. Some clones are missing from TCRdb's copy, which holds only in-frame ones; the method was immunoSEQ multiplex PCR. The DNA gave D and trimming, while V, J and clone size come from that table. The table lists around 120,000 clones, 75% to 90% of them singletons. Germline V gene data show CDR1 as SGHRS and CDR2 as YFSETQ. The ends lost 4 bases at V and 8 bases at J; junction bases unmatched: 14. This CDR3 spans 15 amino acids. Sequencing used peripheral blood. This chain links TRBV5-1 with TRBJ1-2; TRBD1 agrees at 7 bases. The receptor was isolated from a woman older than 75 with acute or convalescent COVID-19. The CDR3 bases are TGCGCCAGCAGCAGGACCGGGACAGCGCCCGGGGGCTACACCTTC. This gives the protein CASSRTGTAPGGYTF.